What follows are 13 T cell receptor beta chains derived from one specimen sequenced in a study of OX40 agonist ivuxolimab in advanced cancers. The assay was immunoSEQ multiplex PCR, and TCRdb's table has in-frame clones only and misses some. The table lists tens of thousands of clones, roughly 86% of them singletons. The specimen comprised CD4+ or CD8+ T cells sorted from blood, sampled in a trial of the OX40 agonist ivuxolimab. These receptors originate from an adult with an advanced solid tumor such as melanoma, head and neck, liver or kidney cancer.

The chain carries TRBV7-2 and TRBJ2-7, with D tentatively TRBD1 (5 bases). Germline assignment: CDR1 SGHTA and CDR2 FQGNSA. The CDR3 consists of 15 residues. The V end lost 5 bases, the J end lost 4 bases, and 18 bases lay between the germline ends. The CDR3 reads CASSLQATEPYEQYF. The CDR3 coding sequence is TGTGCCAGCAGCCTACAGGCCACGGAACCTTACGAGCAGTACTTC.

The chain combines TRBV6-5 with TRBJ2-7; 8 bases map to TRBD2. The CDR3 contains 15 residues. Trimming at V came to 6 bases and at J to 2 bases, leaving 9 bases not matched to a gene. Germline CDR1 is MNHEY and CDR2 is SVGAGI. CDR3 coding DNA: TGTGCCAGCAGCCCCAGCGGGGGTCCCGCCTACGAGCAGTACTTC. This translates into CASSPSGGPAYEQYF.

The chain has TRBV10-3 and TRBJ2-2, with D unresolved. V lost 2 bases and J lost 5, with 12 bases in between. The germline V gene has CDR1 ENHRY and CDR2 SYGVKD. The CDR3 length is 15 residues. The CDR3: CAISEVSLGTGELFF. In DNA form, the CDR3 reads TGTGCCATCAGTGAGGTTTCATTGGGTACCGGGGAGCTGTTTTTT.

This rearrangement joins TRBV5-4 to TRBJ2-2, with D possibly TRBD1 on 6 matching bases. Germline CDR1 reads SGHNT; CDR2 reads YYREEE (reference sequence). V gave up 4 bases and J gave up 6 bases, with 13 bases separating them. The CDR3 consists of 14 residues. The CDR3, as DNA: TGTGCCAGCAGCACTCCGGGACACGCCGGGGAGCTGTTTTTT. Its translation: CASSTPGHAGELFF.

This clone has only one observation. The genes are TRBV7-2 and TRBJ2-7; a weak D match, TRBD2 (6 bases). V was shortened by 1 base and J by 6 bases, with 16 bases between the two germline ends. Germline-derived CDR1 and CDR2 are SGHTA and FQGNSA. The CDR3 extends over 15 amino acids. CDR3: CASSLEGRGASEQYF. Here the CDR3 DNA reads TGTGCCAGCAGCTTAGAGGGGCGGGGAGCGAGCGAGCAGTACTTC.

The J gene is TRBJ2-3, the V gene TRBV11-1; unclear D gene. Trimming removed 1 base at V and 2 bases at J, with 10 bases between. The CDR3 contains 15 residues. Germline V gives CDR1 SGHAT, CDR2 FQDESV (reference sequence). CDR3 sequence: CASSLGQIDTDTQYF. The CDR3 bases are TGTGCCAGCAGCTTAGGCCAGATCGACACAGATACGCAGTATTTT. Combining the CDR3 with reference TRBV11-1 and TRBJ2-3 gives the whole variable domain EAEVAQSPRYKITEKSQAVAFWCDPISGHATLYWYRQILGQGPELLVQFQDESVVDDSQLPKDRFSAERLKGVDSTLKIQPAELGDSAMYLCASSLGQIDTDTQYFGPGTRLTVL.

This clone was found once. This CDR3 is CASSDGYEQYF. CDR3 sequence (DNA): TGCGCCAGCAGCGACGGTTACGAGCAGTACTTC. The rearrangement joins TRBV5-1 to TRBJ2-7; unclear D gene. The CDR3 is 11 amino acids. V was shortened by 4 bases and J by 4 bases, with 6 bases between the two germline ends. Germline V gene data show CDR1 as SGHRS and CDR2 as YFSETQ.

This sequence joins TRBV7-9 and TRBJ2-7; D unresolved. V was trimmed by 4 bases and J by 5 bases, leaving 12 bases between them. This CDR3 region has 13 residues. Germline CDR1 SEHNR, CDR2 FQNEAQ (reference sequence). For the CDR3, the DNA is TGTGCCAGCAGCTCCCGCGTGTTCGACGAGCAGTACTTC. As protein: CASSSRVFDEQYF.

This clone was counted only a few times. This sequence joins TRBV5-1 and TRBJ2-1; D gene unclear. CDR3 size: 11 residues. CDR1 SGHRS and CDR2 YFSETQ come from the germline V gene. V lost 0 bases and J lost 5, with 0 bases in between. For the CDR3, the DNA is TGCGCCAGCAGCTTGGACAATGAGCAGTTCTTC. It translates to CASSLDNEQFF.

The V call is TRBV6-5, the J call TRBJ2-7; D might be TRBD2 (7 bases). Germline CDR1 is MNHEY and CDR2 is SVGAGI. CDR3 length: 14 amino acids. The V and J ends lost 4 bases and 10 bases respectively, with 20 bases between them. The CDR3 reads CASSSGGGTSIQYF. The DNA of the CDR3 is TGTGCCAGCAGTTCGGGGGGCGGGACCTCAATCCAGTACTTC.

V usage is TRBV27 and J usage is TRBJ2-7; 9 bases line up with TRBD2. CDR1 MNHEY and CDR2 SMNVEV come from the germline V gene (reference sequence). After removal of 7 bases from V and 7 bases from J, the junction contained 11 bases not matched to a gene. This CDR3 has 14 residues. Here the CDR3 reads CASTHSGSLGEQYF. DNA of the CDR3: TGTGCCAGCACCCATAGCGGGAGCCTGGGGGAGCAGTACTTC.

The chain links TRBV7-9 to TRBJ2-7; weak D call: TRBD1 (6 bases). The CDR3 is 15 residues long. V was cut by 1 base and J by 6 bases, with 16 bases left in between. Germline CDR1 reads SEHNR; CDR2 reads FQNEAQ (reference sequence). This chain's CDR3 is CASSLGAGAVGEQYF. CDR3 nucleotide sequence: TGTGCCAGCAGCTTAGGGGCAGGGGCAGTGGGCGAGCAGTACTTC.

This chain uses TRBV19 with TRBJ2-7; 13 bases align to TRBD2. Germline V CDR1 and CDR2: LNHDA, SQIVND (reference sequence). V lost 6 bases, J lost 6 bases, and 5 bases stayed unmatched. The CDR3 covers 14 residues. This chain's CDR3 is CASSPGLAGVEQYF. DNA for the CDR3: TGTGCCAGTAGCCCAGGACTAGCGGGAGTCGAGCAGTACTTC.